Below, one T cell receptor (beta chain) is given with its context. Antigen specificity is unknown. The method was immunoSEQ multiplex PCR; TCRdb's version includes in-frame clones alone and lacks a portion of them. The sample has 25,000 to 35,000 clones; 60% to 80% are singletons. These data are taken from a study of STAT5B mutations in CD4+ large granular lymphocyte leukemia. Study-wide background: Among healthy donors, a particular HLA allele went with more CDR3 'QG' motifs. Findings of the study overall: 8/27 top patient clones versus 2/35 control clones were TRBV06-family. Data were not HLA-matched across samples. Around 25% of private leukemic clonotypes occurred rarely in other patients' non-leukemic repertoires.

The CDR3 contains 16 residues. Germline trimming cut 4 bases from V and 2 bases from J; bases unmatched to any gene: 6. Germline assignment: CDR1 LNHDA and CDR2 SQIVND (reference sequence). The TCR comes from a human donor in good health. Material for sequencing was CD4+ T cells from blood buffy coats. V and J are TRBV19 and TRBJ2-3; 10 bases match TRBD2. CDR3 sequence (DNA): TGTGCCAGTAGTACGCTAGCGGGGGCCACCACAGATACGCAGTATTTT. Translated: CASSTLAGATTDTQYF.